This T cell receptor (beta chain) was obtained from a study of T cell repertoires in cytomegalovirus infection. Study-level background: Researchers turned to recently identified HLA-C-restricted CMV epitopes as well as well-studied HLA-B-restricted ones. Public TCR beta signatures were indicative of both CMV infection and a matching HLA type.

Trimming took off 4 bases at V and 8 bases at J, with 18 bases between the two ends. CDR1 and CDR2 from the germline V gene are SGHVS and FNYEAQ. This CDR3 is 15 amino acids long. Points from the study as a whole: Predominance within the ex vivo response was attributable to HLA-C-restricted CMV-specific TCR beta clonotypes.

MiXCR, run by TCRdb on the reads, gives a single entry per CDR3 protein. The repertoire includes about a million distinct CDR3 sequences, less than 40% of them detected once, and about 14% sits in the top ten. As concerns this clonotype: Its matching antigen is unknown.

Sequencing was performed on cultured CD8+ T cells from PBMCs, taken from culture after CMV antigen stimulation. The chain has TRBV7-6 and TRBJ1-5, with D unresolved. The TCR comes from a human donor in good health (CMV status not recorded). Some clones in this sample may be carry-over from other donors' samples. In DNA form, the CDR3 reads TGTGCCAGCAGCTACTCTCCCGGACCGGGAGAGCCCCAGCATTTT. This translates into CASSYSPGPGEPQHF.